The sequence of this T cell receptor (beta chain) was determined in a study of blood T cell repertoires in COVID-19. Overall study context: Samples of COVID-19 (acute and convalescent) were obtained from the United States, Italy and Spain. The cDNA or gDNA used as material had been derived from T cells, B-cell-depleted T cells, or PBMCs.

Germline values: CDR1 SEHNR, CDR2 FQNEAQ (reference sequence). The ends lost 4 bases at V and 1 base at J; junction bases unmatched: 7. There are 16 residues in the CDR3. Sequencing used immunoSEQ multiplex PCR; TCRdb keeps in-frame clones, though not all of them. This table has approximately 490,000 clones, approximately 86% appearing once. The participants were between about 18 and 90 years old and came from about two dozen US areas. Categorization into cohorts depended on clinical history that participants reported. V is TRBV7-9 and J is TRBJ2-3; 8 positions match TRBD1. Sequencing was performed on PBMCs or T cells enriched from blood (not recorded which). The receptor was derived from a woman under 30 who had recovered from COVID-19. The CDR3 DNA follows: TGTGCCAGCAGCTCGCAGGGGGCCTTGGGCACAGATACGCAGTATTTT. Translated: CASSSQGALGTDTQYF. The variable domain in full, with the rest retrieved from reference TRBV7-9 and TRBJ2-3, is DTGVSQNPRHKITKRGQNVTFRCDPISEHNRLYWYRQTLGQGPEFLTYFQNEAQLEKSRLLSDRFSAERPKGSFSTLEIQRTEQGDSAMYLCASSSQGALGTDTQYFGPGTRLTVL.